This T cell receptor beta chain was documented in a study of OX40 agonist ivuxolimab in advanced cancers. The J segment lost 2 bases and the V segment lost 4 bases, leaving 7 bases of the junction unmatched. The germline V gene encodes CDR1 SGHDT and CDR2 YYEEEE. The CDR3 has 16 residues. The data were produced by immunoSEQ multiplex PCR, yet TCRdb's version contains in-frame clones alone and is incomplete. The sample lists about 120,000 clones; 85% to 90% were seen once. The chain has TRBV5-6 and TRBJ2-7; 12 nucleotides match TRBD1. Sequencing used CD4+ or CD8+ T cells sorted from blood, obtained in a trial of the OX40 agonist ivuxolimab. The sequence was obtained from an adult with an advanced solid tumor such as melanoma, head and neck, liver or kidney cancer. CDR3 loop: CASSPRGQGATYEQYF. The CDR3 bases are TGTGCCAGCAGCCCAAGGGGACAGGGGGCGACCTACGAGCAGTACTTC.